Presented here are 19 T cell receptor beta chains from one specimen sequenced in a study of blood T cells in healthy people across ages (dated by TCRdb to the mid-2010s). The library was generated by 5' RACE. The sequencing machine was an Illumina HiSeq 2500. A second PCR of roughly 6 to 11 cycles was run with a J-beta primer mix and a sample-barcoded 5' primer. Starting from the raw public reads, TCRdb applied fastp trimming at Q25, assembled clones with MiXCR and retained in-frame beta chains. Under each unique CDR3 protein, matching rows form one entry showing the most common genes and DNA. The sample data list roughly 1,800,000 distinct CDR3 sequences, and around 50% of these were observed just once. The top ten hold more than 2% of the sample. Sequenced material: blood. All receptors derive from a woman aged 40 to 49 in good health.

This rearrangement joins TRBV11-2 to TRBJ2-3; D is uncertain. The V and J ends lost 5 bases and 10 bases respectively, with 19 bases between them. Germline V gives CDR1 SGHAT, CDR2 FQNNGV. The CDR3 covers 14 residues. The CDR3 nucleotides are TGTGCCAGCAGCCCCTCGGACGGCTTCAACGCGCAGTATTTT. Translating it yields CASSPSDGFNAQYF.

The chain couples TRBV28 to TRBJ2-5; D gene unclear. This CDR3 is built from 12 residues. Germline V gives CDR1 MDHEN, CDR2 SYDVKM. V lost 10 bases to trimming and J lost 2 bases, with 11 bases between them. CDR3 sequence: CAIAGVQETQYF. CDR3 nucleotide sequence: TGTGCCATAGCTGGGGTACAAGAGACCCAGTACTTC.

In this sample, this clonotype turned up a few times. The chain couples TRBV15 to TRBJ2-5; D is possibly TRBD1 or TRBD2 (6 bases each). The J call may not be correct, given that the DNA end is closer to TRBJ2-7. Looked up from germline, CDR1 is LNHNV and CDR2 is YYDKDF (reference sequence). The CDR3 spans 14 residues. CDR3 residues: CATSRGGAFVEQYF. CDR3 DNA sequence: TGTGCCACCAGCAGAGGGGGGGCCTTCGTCGAGCAGTACTTC.

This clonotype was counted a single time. The CDR3 nucleotides read TGTGCCACCAGCAGAGCCCAGGGGGACAATCAGCCCCAGCATTTT. This translates into CATSRAQGDNQPQHF. The V call is TRBV15, the J call TRBJ1-5; 7 bases agree with TRBD1. CDR1 is LNHNV and CDR2 is YYDKDF in the germline V gene (reference sequence). V trimming: 1 base; J trimming: 3 bases; junction bases outside the gene matches: 3. CDR3 size: 15 residues.

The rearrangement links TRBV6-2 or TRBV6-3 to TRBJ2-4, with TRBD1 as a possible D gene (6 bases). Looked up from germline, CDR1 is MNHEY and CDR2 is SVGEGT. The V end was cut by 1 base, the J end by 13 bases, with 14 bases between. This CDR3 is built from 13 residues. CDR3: CASSYYSTQGQYF. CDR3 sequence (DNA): TGTGCCAGCAGTTACTACTCAACCCAGGGGCAGTACTTC.

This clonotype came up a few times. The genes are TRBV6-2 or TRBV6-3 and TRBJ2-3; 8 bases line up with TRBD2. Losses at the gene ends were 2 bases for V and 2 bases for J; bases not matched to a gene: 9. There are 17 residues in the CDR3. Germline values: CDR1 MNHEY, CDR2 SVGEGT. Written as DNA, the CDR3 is TGTGCCAGCAGTTACGGGATAGGGACTAGTGCCACAGATACGCAGTATTTT. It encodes CASSYGIGTSATDTQYF.

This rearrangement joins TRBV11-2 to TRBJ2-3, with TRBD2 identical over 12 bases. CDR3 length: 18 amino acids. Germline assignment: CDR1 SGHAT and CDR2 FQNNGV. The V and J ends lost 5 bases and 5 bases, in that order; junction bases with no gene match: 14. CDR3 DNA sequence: TGTGCCAGCAGCCCCATAGGTCTAGCGGGGGGGCCTGAAGATACGCAGTATTTT. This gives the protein CASSPIGLAGGPEDTQYF.

The CDR3 DNA is TGTGCCAGCTCCCCTATCCTTAACAGGAGAGCCTACGAGCAGTACTTC. Protein product: CASSPILNRRAYEQYF. The chain is built from TRBV18 and TRBJ2-7; possible D gene TRBD1, 5 bases. The CDR3 contains 16 residues. V dropped 6 bases and J dropped 2 bases, with 20 bases sitting between them. The germline CDR1 and CDR2 sequences are KGHSH and LQKENI.

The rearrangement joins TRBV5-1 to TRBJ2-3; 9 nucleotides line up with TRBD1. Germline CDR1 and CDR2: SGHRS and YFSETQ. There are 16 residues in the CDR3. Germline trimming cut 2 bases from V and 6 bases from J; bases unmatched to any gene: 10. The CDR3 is CASSLPGQGLGDTQYF. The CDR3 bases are TGCGCCAGCAGCTTACCGGGACAGGGTTTAGGGGATACGCAGTATTTT.

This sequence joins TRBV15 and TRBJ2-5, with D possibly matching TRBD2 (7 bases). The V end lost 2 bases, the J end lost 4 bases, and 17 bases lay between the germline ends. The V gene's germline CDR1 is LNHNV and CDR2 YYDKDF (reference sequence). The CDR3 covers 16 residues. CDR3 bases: TGTGCCACCAGCAGAATGGGCGGGGGCCTCGGAGAGACCCAGTACTTC. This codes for CATSRMGGGLGETQYF.

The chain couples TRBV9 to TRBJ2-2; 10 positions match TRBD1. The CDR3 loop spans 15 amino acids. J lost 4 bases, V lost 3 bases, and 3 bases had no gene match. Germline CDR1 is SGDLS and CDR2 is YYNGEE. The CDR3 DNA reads TGTGCCAGCAGCGGACAGGGGGCAGGCACCGGGGAGCTGTTTTTT. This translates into CASSGQGAGTGELFF.

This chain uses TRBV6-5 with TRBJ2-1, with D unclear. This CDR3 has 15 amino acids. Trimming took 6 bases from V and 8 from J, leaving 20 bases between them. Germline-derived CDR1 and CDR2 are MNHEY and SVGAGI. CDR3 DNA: TGTGCCAGCAGCCTCGGCCCCCCGCGGATCCATGAGCAGTTCTTC. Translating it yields CASSLGPPRIHEQFF.

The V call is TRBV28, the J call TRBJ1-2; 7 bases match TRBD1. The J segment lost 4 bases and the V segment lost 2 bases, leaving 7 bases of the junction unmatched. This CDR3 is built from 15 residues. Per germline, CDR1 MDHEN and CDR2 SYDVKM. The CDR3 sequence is CASSLGTDQRYGYTF. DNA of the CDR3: TGTGCCAGCAGTTTAGGGACAGACCAACGCTATGGCTACACCTTC.

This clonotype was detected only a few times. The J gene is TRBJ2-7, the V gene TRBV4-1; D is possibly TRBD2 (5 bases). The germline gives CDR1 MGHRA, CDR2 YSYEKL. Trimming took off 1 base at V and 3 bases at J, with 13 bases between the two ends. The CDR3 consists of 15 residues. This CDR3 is CASSQVLGVNYEQYF. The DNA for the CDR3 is TGCGCCAGCAGCCAAGTTCTCGGGGTGAACTACGAGCAGTACTTC.

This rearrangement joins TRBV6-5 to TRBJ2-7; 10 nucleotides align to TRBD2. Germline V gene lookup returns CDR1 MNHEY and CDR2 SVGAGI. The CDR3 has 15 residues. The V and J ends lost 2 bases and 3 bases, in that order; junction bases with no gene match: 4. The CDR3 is CASSYLGTSDYEQYF. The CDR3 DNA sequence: TGTGCCAGCAGTTACCTCGGGACTAGCGACTACGAGCAGTACTTC.

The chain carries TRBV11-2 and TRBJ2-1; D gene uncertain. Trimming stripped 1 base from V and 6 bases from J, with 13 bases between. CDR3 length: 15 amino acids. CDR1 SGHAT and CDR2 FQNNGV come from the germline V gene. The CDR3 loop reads CASSLAGQALNEQFF. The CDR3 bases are TGTGCCAGCAGCTTAGCCGGCCAGGCCCTCAATGAGCAGTTCTTC.

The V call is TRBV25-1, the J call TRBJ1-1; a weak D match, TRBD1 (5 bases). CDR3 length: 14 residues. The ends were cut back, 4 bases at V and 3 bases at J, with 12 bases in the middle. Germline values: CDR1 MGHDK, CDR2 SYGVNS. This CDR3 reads CASSAPGEDTEAFF. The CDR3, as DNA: TGTGCCAGCAGTGCGCCGGGGGAGGACACTGAAGCTTTCTTT.

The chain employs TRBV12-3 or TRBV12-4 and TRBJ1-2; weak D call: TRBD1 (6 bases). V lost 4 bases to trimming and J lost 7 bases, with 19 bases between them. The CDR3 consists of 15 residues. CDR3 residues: CASSSTRGQGRGYTF. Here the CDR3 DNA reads TGTGCCAGCAGTTCCACCCGGGGGCAGGGGCGTGGCTACACCTTC.

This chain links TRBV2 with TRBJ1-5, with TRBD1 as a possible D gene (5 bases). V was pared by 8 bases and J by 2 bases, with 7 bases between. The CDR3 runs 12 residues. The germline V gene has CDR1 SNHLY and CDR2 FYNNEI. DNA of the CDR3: TGTGCCAGCGAAGGGGGCAATCAGCCCCAGCATTTT. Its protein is CASEGGNQPQHF.